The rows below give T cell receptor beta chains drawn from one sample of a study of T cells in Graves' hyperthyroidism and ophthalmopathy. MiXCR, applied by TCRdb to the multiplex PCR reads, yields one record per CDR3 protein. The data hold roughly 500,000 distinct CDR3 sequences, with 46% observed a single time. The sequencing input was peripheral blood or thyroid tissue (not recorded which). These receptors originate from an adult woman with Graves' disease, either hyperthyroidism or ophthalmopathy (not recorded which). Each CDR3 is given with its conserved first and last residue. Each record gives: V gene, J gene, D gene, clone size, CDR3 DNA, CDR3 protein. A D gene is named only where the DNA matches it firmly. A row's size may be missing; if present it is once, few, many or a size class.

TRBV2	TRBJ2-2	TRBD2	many	TGTGCCAGCAGCGGACTTAGCGGGTTACACGGGGAGCTGTTTTTT	CASSGLSGLHGELFF
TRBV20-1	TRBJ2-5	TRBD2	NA	TGCAGTGCCAGCAAAGAGCGGGGAGGGCCTAAAGGGACCCAGTACTTC	CSASKERGGPKGTQYF
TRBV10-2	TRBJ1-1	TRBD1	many	TGCGCCAGCAGTGAGGGACAGGGGTTTGAAGCTTTCTTT	CASSEGQGFEAFF
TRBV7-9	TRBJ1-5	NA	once	TGTGCCAGCAGCTTATTCGGCGGGCCGGACCAGCCCCAGCATTTT	CASSLFGGPDQPQHF
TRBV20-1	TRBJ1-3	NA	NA	TGCAGTGCTACTGAGGAACACACCATATATTTT	CSATEEHTIYF
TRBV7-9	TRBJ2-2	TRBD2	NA	TGTGCCAGCAGCTCGACTAGCGGGCCAACGAACACCGGGGAGCTGTTTTTT	CASSSTSGPTNTGELFF
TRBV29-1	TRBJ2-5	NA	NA	TGCAGTTCCACAGGGACTGCAGAGACCCAGTACTTC	CSSTGTAETQYF
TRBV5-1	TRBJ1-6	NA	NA	TGCGCCAGCAGCTCGGCAAAAGAGAATTCACCCCTCCACTTT	CASSSAKENSPLHF
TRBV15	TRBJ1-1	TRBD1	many	TGTGCCACCAGCAGAGGACAGGGTATGGCTGAAGCTTTCTTT	CATSRGQGMAEAFF
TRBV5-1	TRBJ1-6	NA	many	TGCGCCAGCAGCCAGACAAGCTCCTATAATTCACCCCTCCACTTT	CASSQTSSYNSPLHF